Reported below is one T cell receptor (beta chain). Germline CDR1 reads SQVTM; CDR2 reads ANQGSEA. This CDR3 is 13 amino acids long. Trimming took 2 bases from V and 6 from J; bases not matched to a gene: 1. This specimen comes from a study of cytomegalovirus exposure and HLA in healthy donors. 13 Jbeta primers and 60 Vbeta primers were used for the PCR. The assay was immunoSEQ multiplex PCR, and TCRdb's table has in-frame clones only and misses some. Of approximately 140,000 clones listed, roughly 66% were seen once; the top ten hold around 6.3%. The rearrangement joins TRBV29-1 to TRBJ2-1; TRBD2 aligns across 10 bases. Sequenced: PBMCs. This TCR was sampled from a woman aged 60 to 75 in good health and CMV-seronegative. The CDR3 DNA reads TGCAGCGTTGAAAGCGGGAGGGGCAATGAGCAGTTCTTC. It specifies CSVESGRGNEQFF.